A selection of T cell receptor beta chains follows, all from one sample in a study of synovial regulatory T cells in juvenile arthritis. Libraries were prepared by immunoSEQ multiplex PCR; TCRdb keeps only in-frame clonotypes and omits some of them. The repertoire table contains around 9,600 clones. Sequencing was done on a sample of Treg cells from blood. Receptors originate from a donor aged 2-35 years with juvenile idiopathic arthritis. CDR3s include the opening cysteine and the closing phenylalanine or tryptophan. A row's size may be missing; if present it is once, few, many or a size class.

clone_size j_call v_call cdr3_aa
. TRBJ1-4 TRBV2 CASSEREAAWGEKLFF
. TRBJ1-3 TRBV18 CASSPPSGGFSGNTIYF
. TRBJ2-6 TRBV5-1 CASRLIGVGANVLTF
. TRBJ2-5 TRBV30 CAYTRGLAEETQYF
. TRBJ2-7 TRBV11-2 CASSFREQVQQYF
. TRBJ1-1 TRBV27 CASWTGRNTEAFF
. TRBJ2-7 TRBV2 CASSDCWVGAEDVYEQYF
. TRBJ1-2 TRBV6-6 CASSYSTTYGYTF
medium-sized TRBJ1-3 TRBV5-8 CASSIIRGLGNTIYF
. TRBJ1-4 TRBV5-1 CASSSTGHWGEKLFF
. TRBJ1-1 TRBV29-1 CSVGAENTEAFF
. TRBJ1-1 TRBV30 CAWSLGGQLTEAFF
. TRBJ1-4 TRBV18 CASSPIIGTRDGKNEKLFF
medium-sized TRBJ2-1 TRBV19 CASSLTGAGYNEQFF
. TRBJ1-2 TRBV6-1 CASSGLARGGGSYGYTF
. TRBJ2-3 TRBV20-1 CSARGLGGQYF
. TRBJ1-5 TRBV10-3 CAISAGAGNQPQHF
. TRBJ2-3 TRBV4-3 CASSLASGVADTQYF
. TRBJ2-1 TRBV25-1 CASSEFSGGAYEQFF
. TRBJ1-2 TRBV28 CASSAGIGYGYTF
. TRBJ1-1 TRBV5-1 CASSLWGGTEAFF
. TRBJ1-5 TRBV19 CASSPQQGHQPQHF
. TRBJ2-6 TRBV29-1 CSVPVSGANVLTF
large TRBJ2-7 TRBV6-5 CASSSTSHGSYEQYF
. TRBJ1-4 TRBV18 CASSPKSTATNEKLFF
. TRBJ2-3 TRBV5-4 CASSLVRPAGGDTQYF
. TRBJ1-6 TRBV5-1 CASRPEEAYNSPLHF
. TRBJ2-2 TRBV15 CATSRDYRGLFF
. TRBJ1-2 TRBV6-4 CASSVFPGDYGYTF
medium-sized TRBJ2-7 TRBV19 CASSIVLTRDEQYF
medium-sized TRBJ2-1 TRBV10-3 CAISEFEARGSEQFF
. TRBJ1-2 TRBV5-1 CASSQGIGYGYTF
medium-sized TRBJ1-4 TRBV10-3 CAISESIRGIKEKLFF
. TRBJ2-3 TRBV10-3 CAARGQSTDTQYF
. TRBJ2-3 TRBV5-1 CASSPDGSWDTQYF
. TRBJ2-5 TRBV10-2 CASSGLAGGETQYF
. TRBJ1-6 TRBV2 CASSLRQVTGSPLHF
. TRBJ2-3 TRBV5-1 CASSFGQSTDTQYF